This is a list of T cell receptor beta chains from one sample in a study of blood T cell repertoires in COVID-19. Measured with immunoSEQ multiplex PCR; TCRdb has only the in-frame clones, and not every one. This table holds approximately 93,000 clones, about nine tenths found once. Sequences were obtained from peripheral blood. These receptors were obtained from a man in his sixties with acute or convalescent COVID-19. CDR3s include the opening cysteine and the closing phenylalanine or tryptophan. The D gene is left open where the match is weak. Not every row has a clone size; where given, it reads once, few, many or a size class.

abundance	d_gene	v_gene	j_gene	CDR3aa	CDR3nt
.	.	TRBV5-8	TRBJ2-7	CASSLGSGWDYEQYF	TGTGCCAGCAGCTTGGGGTCGGGATGGGACTACGAGCAGTACTTC
once	.	TRBV19	TRBJ1-6	CASSSQNSYNSPLHF	TGTGCCAGTAGTTCTCAGAACTCCTATAATTCACCCCTCCACTTT
.	.	TRBV15	TRBJ2-7	CATSRDPGATYEQYF	TGTGCCACCAGCAGAGATCCAGGGGCAACCTACGAGCAGTACTTC
.	TRBD2	TRBV27	TRBJ2-2	CASSLGLAGVQTGELFF	TGTGCCAGCAGTTTAGGGTTAGCGGGAGTTCAGACCGGGGAGCTGTTTTTT
.	.	TRBV6-5	TRBJ1-2	CASRTVKPGDNGYTF	TGTGCCAGTAGGACCGTTAAACCAGGGGATAATGGCTACACCTTC
.	.	TRBV6-5	TRBJ2-1	CASSRTIDEQFF	TGTGCCAGCAGTCGGACTATAGATGAGCAGTTCTTC
once	TRBD2	TRBV7-3	TRBJ2-1	CASSFRASGSDEQFF	TGTGCCAGCAGCTTCCGGGCTAGCGGGAGTGATGAGCAGTTCTTC
.	.	TRBV5-4	TRBJ1-4	CASSIPGREGEKLFF	TGTGCCAGCAGCATTCCCGGGAGAGAGGGTGAAAAACTGTTTTTT
once	.	TRBV2	TRBJ1-4	CASSVVRVEKLFF	TGTGCCAGCAGTGTTGTCAGGGTTGAAAAACTGTTTTTT
.	.	TRBV5-1	TRBJ1-1	CASSLVEAHTEAFF	TGCGCCAGCAGCTTGGTAGAAGCCCACACTGAAGCTTTCTTT
.	.	TRBV9	TRBJ2-7	CASSEARGYEQYF	TGTGCCAGCAGCGAGGCCAGGGGCTACGAGCAGTACTTC
.	TRBD2	TRBV30	TRBJ2-5	CAWRASGGQETQYF	TGTGCCTGGAGGGCTAGCGGGGGACAAGAGACCCAGTACTTC
.	TRBD2	TRBV19	TRBJ2-1	CASSIVASGSGEQFF	TGTGCCAGTAGTATAGTGGCTAGCGGGAGTGGAGAGCAGTTCTTC
few	.	TRBV7-8	TRBJ1-2	CASSLDRLRAGGYTF	TGTGCCAGCAGCTTGGACAGACTCCGCGCGGGTGGCTACACCTTC
.	TRBD1	TRBV27	TRBJ2-7	CASSNRDSASYEQYF	TGTGCCAGCAGTAACCGGGACAGCGCCTCCTACGAGCAGTACTTC
few	TRBD1	TRBV2	TRBJ1-1	CASNRDRGTEAFF	TGTGCCAGCAACAGGGACAGGGGCACTGAAGCTTTCTTT
.	.	TRBV12-3/TRBV12-4	TRBJ1-4	CASSFDEKLFF	TGTGCCAGCAGTTTCGATGAAAAACTGTTTTTT